These T cell receptor beta chains were read from a single sample in a study of cytomegalovirus exposure and HLA in healthy donors. TCRdb keeps only in-frame clones here, not all; method: immunoSEQ multiplex PCR. The profile shows some 160,000 clones, 80% to 85% of them singletons. Sequencing was performed on PBMCs. Receptors originate from a woman younger than 35 in good health and CMV-seronegative. Both conserved end residues are part of each CDR3. D genes are given only for firm matches. The size entry is marked missing in some rows and otherwise reads once, few, many or a size class.

J gene	D gene	V gene	clone size	CDR3 protein	CDR3 DNA
TRBJ2-7	NA	TRBV5-1	NA	CASSLLQGSYEQYF	TGCGCCAGCAGCTTGCTACAGGGTAGCTACGAGCAGTACTTC
TRBJ2-4	NA	TRBV2	NA	CATSPGAKNIQYF	TGTGCCACCTCCCCGGGAGCCAAAAACATTCAGTACTTC
TRBJ1-3	NA	TRBV28	NA	CASSLYPQQGNTIYF	TGTGCCAGCAGTTTATATCCACAGCAAGGAAACACCATATATTTT
TRBJ1-2	NA	TRBV28	few	CASSLFRIRNYGYTF	TGTGCCAGCAGTTTATTCAGGATAAGGAACTATGGCTACACCTTC
TRBJ1-1	NA	TRBV5-1	NA	CASSSRTSRGAFF	TGCGCCAGCAGCTCCCGAACATCCCGGGGAGCTTTCTTT
TRBJ2-7	NA	TRBV2	once	CASSDTGQGTSYEQYF	TGTGCCAGCAGTGACACCGGGCAGGGGACCTCCTACGAGCAGTACTTC
TRBJ2-7	TRBD1	TRBV2	NA	CASSAGQGGNYEQYF	TGTGCCAGCAGTGCGGGACAGGGGGGGAACTACGAGCAGTACTTC
TRBJ1-2	NA	TRBV5-6	NA	CASSLGVVYGYTF	TGTGCCAGCAGCTTGGGCGTCGTTTATGGCTACACCTTC
TRBJ1-5	NA	TRBV10-1	NA	CASSGDITQPQHF	TGCGCCAGCAGTGGGGACATTACTCAGCCCCAGCATTTT
TRBJ1-4	NA	TRBV2	NA	CASTNRVWHGEKLFF	TGTGCCAGCACAAACCGGGTCTGGCACGGTGAAAAACTGTTTTTT
TRBJ1-1	TRBD1	TRBV7-2	NA	CASSLGGGLNTEAFF	TGTGCCAGCAGCTTAGGAGGGGGCCTGAACACTGAAGCTTTCTTT
TRBJ1-2	NA	TRBV29-1	once	CSVEMRYGYTF	TGCAGCGTTGAGATGCGCTATGGCTACACCTTC
TRBJ2-1	NA	TRBV14	NA	CASSQVRGRSYNEQFF	TGTGCCAGCAGCCAAGTACGGGGTCGCTCCTACAATGAGCAGTTCTTC
TRBJ2-5	NA	TRBV7-6	NA	CASSLAGVETQYF	TGTGCCAGCAGCTTAGCGGGCGTAGAGACCCAGTACTTC
TRBJ2-3	NA	TRBV5-4	once	CASSPPLGGASDRDTQYF	TGTGCCAGCAGCCCTCCCTTAGGGGGGGCCTCTGATAGAGATACGCAGTATTTT
TRBJ1-2	TRBD1	TRBV7-8	NA	CASSPATGVGPF	TGTGCCAGCAGCCCCGCAACAGGGGTAGGCCCCTTC
TRBJ1-5	NA	TRBV19	NA	CASSYGDNQPQHF	TGTGCCAGTAGTTATGGAGACAATCAGCCCCAGCATTTT
TRBJ2-5	NA	TRBV6-5	NA	CATSDRSGETQYF	TGTGCCACCTCCGATCGGAGCGGAGAGACCCAGTACTTC
TRBJ2-1	TRBD1	TRBV5-1	NA	CASSLWRQGDNEQFF	TGCGCCAGCAGCTTGTGGAGACAGGGGGACAATGAGCAGTTCTTC
TRBJ1-6	NA	TRBV28	NA	CASRTGSYNSPLHF	TGCGCCAGCAGAACAGGGAGCTATAATTCACCCCTCCACTTT
TRBJ2-5	TRBD2	TRBV5-1	NA	CASSPLAGPRGETQYF	TGCGCCAGCAGCCCATTAGCGGGTCCCCGAGGGGAGACCCAGTACTTC
TRBJ2-5	NA	TRBV29-1	NA	CSVDRGSQETQYF	TGCAGCGTTGATCGGGGGTCACAAGAGACCCAGTACTTC
TRBJ1-1	NA	TRBV28	NA	CASSFSPRANTEAFF	TGTGCCAGCAGTTTTAGTCCCAGGGCTAACACTGAAGCTTTCTTT
TRBJ2-5	NA	TRBV15	NA	CATSRPYMETQYF	TGTGCCACCAGCAGACCGTACATGGAGACCCAGTACTTC
TRBJ2-7	TRBD1	TRBV7-9	NA	CASIGTGGHEQYF	TGTGCCAGCATAGGGACAGGGGGACACGAGCAGTACTTC
TRBJ1-1	TRBD1	TRBV4-1	once	CASSPIQGAPTEAFF	TGCGCCAGCAGCCCCATACAGGGGGCGCCTACTGAAGCTTTCTTT
TRBJ1-1	NA	TRBV7-2	NA	CASSPARLLVSEAFF	TGTGCCAGCAGCCCTGCGCGATTGTTAGTTTCTGAAGCTTTCTTT
TRBJ2-5	NA	TRBV6-1	NA	CATLEQETQYF	TGTGCCACCCTAGAGCAAGAGACCCAGTACTTC
TRBJ1-1	NA	TRBV14	few	CASSQEGALTTEAFF	TGTGCCAGCAGCCAAGAGGGAGCGTTGACCACTGAAGCTTTCTTT
TRBJ2-7	NA	TRBV19	NA	CASSIPGAQQYF	TGTGCCAGTAGTATCCCGGGAGCCCAGCAGTACTTC
TRBJ2-7	NA	TRBV7-9	NA	CSSSLVGGGSEQYF	TGTTCCAGCAGCTTAGTAGGTGGAGGAAGCGAGCAGTACTTC
TRBJ1-1	TRBD1	TRBV18	NA	CASSPQTGGVGEAFF	TGTGCCAGCTCACCCCAGACAGGGGGAGTAGGAGAAGCTTTCTTT
TRBJ1-2	NA	TRBV6-1	NA	CASSAIEEGLRIGYTF	TGTGCCAGCAGTGCTATCGAGGAGGGGCTCCGGATAGGCTACACCTTC
TRBJ1-1	NA	TRBV18	NA	CASSPLRENTEAFF	TGTGCCAGCTCACCACTCAGGGAGAACACTGAAGCTTTCTTT
TRBJ2-1	NA	TRBV6-4	NA	CATSKGAGENNEQFF	TGTGCCACCTCCAAAGGGGCAGGGGAGAACAATGAGCAGTTCTTC
TRBJ1-3	NA	TRBV29-1	NA	CSAKAASGNTIYF	TGCAGCGCTAAAGCTGCCTCTGGAAACACCATATATTTT
TRBJ1-1	NA	TRBV9	NA	CASSVGGGMNTEAFF	TGTGCCAGCAGCGTAGGGGGGGGTATGAACACTGAAGCTTTCTTT
TRBJ1-1	NA	TRBV6-6	NA	CASSYSRGGENTEAFF	TGTGCCAGCAGTTACTCGCGCGGAGGGGAGAACACTGAAGCTTTCTTT
TRBJ2-3	NA	TRBV21-1	NA	CASSKRAGPQNSTDTQYF	TGTGCCAGCAGCAAACGGGCGGGACCTCAGAATAGTACAGATACGCAGTATTTT
TRBJ1-5	NA	TRBV6-1	NA	CASGTGTTSNQPQHF	TGTGCCAGCGGAACCGGGACAACTAGCAATCAGCCCCAGCATTTT
TRBJ2-4	NA	TRBV7-9	NA	CASSRRGVIQYF	TGTGCCAGCAGCCGTCGCGGGGTCATTCAGTACTTC
TRBJ1-1	TRBD1	TRBV27	NA	CASMEGARAFF	TGTGCCAGCATGGAGGGGGCGAGGGCTTTCTTT
TRBJ2-2	NA	TRBV18	NA	CASSPSNTGELFF	TGTGCCAGCTCACCCTCGAACACCGGGGAGCTGTTTTTT
TRBJ1-1	NA	TRBV27	NA	CASMQSPGASREAFF	TGTGCCAGCATGCAGAGCCCGGGAGCCTCAAGGGAAGCTTTCTTT
TRBJ1-6	NA	TRBV19	NA	CASSIRQGSSGNSPLHF	TGTGCCAGTAGTATTCGCCAGGGCAGTTCTGGTAATTCACCCCTCCACTTT
TRBJ2-3	TRBD2	TRBV6-1	NA	CASSETSGVSTDTQYF	TGTGCCAGCAGTGAAACTAGCGGGGTTAGCACAGATACGCAGTATTTT
TRBJ2-1	TRBD2	TRBV4-2	NA	CASSQGSGGPDLEQFF	TGTGCCAGCAGCCAAGGTAGCGGGGGCCCGGACCTTGAGCAGTTCTTC
TRBJ2-2	TRBD1	TRBV11-2	NA	CASSLGAGGPGELFF	TGTGCCAGCAGCTTAGGCGCAGGGGGCCCCGGGGAGCTGTTTTTT
TRBJ2-2	TRBD1	TRBV23-1	NA	CASSPRIRGQGKAGELFF	TGCGCCAGCAGTCCCCGGATCAGGGGACAGGGGAAAGCCGGGGAGCTGTTTTTT
TRBJ2-7	TRBD2	TRBV5-6	few	CASSLVDLGSGGQYF	TGTGCCAGCAGCTTGGTGGATTTGGGTTCGGGGGGGCAGTACTTC
TRBJ2-3	NA	TRBV13	few	CASSSWGGSDTQYF	TGTGCCAGCAGCTCCTGGGGGGGCTCAGATACGCAGTATTTT
TRBJ2-7	NA	TRBV19	NA	CASSIDLEGEEQYF	TGTGCCAGTAGTATAGATCTAGAGGGAGAGGAGCAGTACTTC
TRBJ2-7	NA	TRBV4-1	few	CASSQDPGSYEQYF	TGCGCCAGCAGCCAAGATCCGGGCTCCTACGAGCAGTACTTC
TRBJ2-1	TRBD2	TRBV5-1	NA	CASSFRAGLAGRDEQFF	TGCGCCAGCAGCTTCAGAGCGGGACTAGCGGGGAGGGATGAGCAGTTCTTC
TRBJ1-1	TRBD1	TRBV6-6	NA	CASFISRTGNTEAFF	TGTGCCAGCTTTATTTCTAGGACAGGGAACACTGAAGCTTTCTTT
TRBJ2-3	TRBD1	TRBV7-9	NA	CASSPGTGSTDTQYF	TGTGCCAGCAGCCCCGGGACAGGAAGCACAGATACGCAGTATTTT
TRBJ1-1	NA	TRBV10-3	few	CAACRGFANTEAFF	TGTGCCGCATGCAGGGGCTTCGCGAACACTGAAGCTTTCTTT
TRBJ1-4	TRBD1	TRBV19	few	CASKENRGHATNEKLFF	TGTGCCAGTAAAGAAAACAGGGGGCATGCAACTAATGAAAAACTGTTTTTT
TRBJ2-7	TRBD1	TRBV18	NA	CASSDRADEQYF	TGTGCCAGCTCAGACAGGGCTGACGAGCAGTACTTC
TRBJ2-5	NA	TRBV5-1	NA	CASSGGAGETQYF	TGCGCCAGCAGTGGCGGGGCTGGAGAGACCCAGTACTTC